This passage covers 16 T cell receptor beta chains from one sample sequenced in a study of blood T cell repertoires in COVID-19. Assay: immunoSEQ multiplex PCR; the TCRdb copy retains only in-frame clones and omits some. The sample comprises about 250,000 clones, about 89% of which are singletons, and under 2% rests with the top ten. The sample was peripheral blood. These receptors were obtained from a woman aged 60 to 75 who had recovered from COVID-19.

The gene calls are TRBV5-5 and TRBJ1-2; TRBD1 matches at 9 bases. CDR3 length: 15 residues. V dropped 0 bases and J dropped 5; count of bases not matched to a gene: 5. In germline, CDR1 is SGHKS, CDR2 YYEKEE (reference sequence). CDR3 region: CASSLGGTGKYGYTF. CDR3 nucleotide sequence: TGTGCCAGCAGCTTGGGAGGGACAGGGAAGTATGGCTACACCTTC.

The chain employs TRBV19 and TRBJ2-3, with 11 bases matching TRBD2. V lost 8 bases, J lost 4 bases, and 11 bases stayed unmatched. The CDR3 extends over 16 amino acids. Germline V lookup: CDR1 LNHDA, CDR2 SQIVND (reference sequence). CDR3 loop: CASQASSGGWSDTQYF. The DNA for the CDR3 is TGTGCCAGTCAAGCCTCTAGCGGGGGGTGGTCAGATACGCAGTATTTT.

CDR3 residues: CASSPIETDTQYF. In nucleotides, the CDR3 is TGTGCCAGCAGCCCTATAGAAACAGATACGCAGTATTTT. The chain is built from TRBV7-9 and TRBJ2-3, with D uncertain. Trimming shortened V by 5 bases and J by 3 bases, and 9 bases separated the two germline ends. The CDR3 sequence is 13 residues long. Looked up from germline, CDR1 is SEHNR and CDR2 is FQNEAQ (reference sequence).

V gene TRBV7-3 combines with J gene TRBJ2-3; TRBD2 aligns across 8 bases. Germline trimming cut 6 bases from V and 4 bases from J; bases unmatched to any gene: 6. The germline V gene encodes CDR1 SGHTA and CDR2 FQGTGA. This CDR3 has 14 residues. CDR3 amino acids: CASRPAGGPDTQYF. The CDR3 DNA follows: TGTGCCAGCAGGCCGGCGGGGGGTCCAGATACGCAGTATTTT.

This chain uses TRBV4-1 with TRBJ1-1, with D perhaps matching TRBD1 (5 bases). Trimming shortened V by 3 bases and J by 3 bases, and 11 bases separated the two germline ends. The CDR3 contains 14 residues. Germline loops: CDR1 MGHRA, CDR2 YSYEKL. The CDR3 nucleotides are TGCGCCAGCAGCCAGTTTCAGGGATACACTGAAGCTTTCTTT. It encodes CASSQFQGYTEAFF.

J is TRBJ2-7 and V is TRBV27; D is uncertain. This CDR3 is 14 amino acids long. Trimming stripped 3 bases from V and 3 bases from J, with 12 bases between. Germline CDR1 reads MNHEY; CDR2 reads SMNVEV (reference sequence). The CDR3: CASSLGQVNYEQYF. The CDR3 bases are TGTGCCAGCAGTTTGGGTCAGGTTAACTACGAGCAGTACTTC.

Comment on this clone: This same CDR3 is encoded by further DNA sequences in the sample. The chain carries TRBV12-3 or TRBV12-4 and TRBJ1-2, with TRBD1 as a possible D gene (6 bases). V was shortened by 1 base and J by 7 bases, with 10 bases between the two germline ends. The CDR3 length is 13 residues. CDR3 nucleotides: TGTGCCAGCAGTTTAGGTCAGGGGAGTGGCTACACCTTC. Translated: CASSLGQGSGYTF.

The chain couples TRBV3-1 (or the pseudogene TRBV3-2) to TRBJ2-5, with a tentative D call TRBD1 (6 bases). The V gene lost 1 base and the J gene lost 2 bases, with 14 bases spanning the gap. Per germline, CDR1 LGHDT and CDR2 YNNKEL (reference sequence). The CDR3 covers 16 residues. The CDR3 protein is CASSQVLRGGQETQYF. CDR3 coding DNA: TGTGCCAGCAGCCAAGTTCTCAGGGGCGGACAAGAGACCCAGTACTTC.

The chain is built from TRBV7-2 and TRBJ2-1, with TRBD2 matching over 9 bases. This CDR3 has 14 residues. CDR1 and CDR2 from the germline V gene are SGHTA and FQGNSA. The J segment lost 5 bases and the V segment lost 5 bases, leaving 4 bases of the junction unmatched. CDR3 coding DNA: TGTGCCAGCAGCCGCGCTAGCGGGAACAATGAGCAGTTCTTC. As protein: CASSRASGNNEQFF.

The J gene is TRBJ2-2, the V gene TRBV15, with a weak D call TRBD2 (7 bases). The germline CDR1 and CDR2 sequences are LNHNV and YYDKDF (reference sequence). V was pared by 3 bases and J by 2 bases, with 10 bases between. The CDR3 spans 15 residues. The DNA of the CDR3 is TGTGCCACCAGCAGCGGGGGGCTTAACACCGGGGAGCTGTTTTTT. Amino acid sequence: CATSSGGLNTGELFF.

The chain carries TRBV15 and TRBJ2-7; D not certain. The V end lost 0 bases, the J end lost 2 bases, and 8 bases lay between the germline ends. The CDR3 extends over 14 amino acids. Germline V lookup: CDR1 LNHNV, CDR2 YYDKDF (reference sequence). The DNA of the CDR3 is TGTGCCACCAGCAGAGAGTCCGGTACCTACGAGCAGTACTTC. Its protein product is CATSRESGTYEQYF. The variable domain in full, completed from reference TRBV15 and TRBJ2-7, reads DAMVIQNPRYQVTQFGKPVTLSCSQTLNHNVMYWYQQKSSQAPKLLFHYYDKDFNNEADTPDNFQSRRPNTSFCFLDIRSPGLGDTAMYLCATSRESGTYEQYFGPGTRLTVT.

The genes are TRBV14 and TRBJ2-7, with D perhaps TRBD1 (5 bases). The CDR3 consists of 14 residues. CDR1 SGHDN and CDR2 FVKESK come from the germline V gene. The ends were cut back, 1 base at V and 4 bases at J, with 11 bases in the middle. DNA of the CDR3: TGTGCCAGCAGCCAAGGCCAGGGCCCATACGAGCAGTACTTC. Protein product: CASSQGQGPYEQYF.

The chain joins TRBV27 to TRBJ2-7; 9 bases are shared with TRBD1. Germline V gene lookup returns CDR1 MNHEY and CDR2 SMNVEV (reference sequence). CDR3 size: 14 residues. J was trimmed by 4 bases and V by 9 bases; bases with no gene match: 10. Written as DNA, the CDR3 is TGTGCCAGTCAAGCTGGACAGGGGAGGTACGAGCAGTACTTC. Its protein is CASQAGQGRYEQYF.

J is TRBJ2-5 and V is TRBV18; 7 bases agree with TRBD2. Germline lookup yields CDR1 KGHSH and CDR2 LQKENI. V was pared by 0 bases and J by 2 bases, with 3 bases of the junction left unmatched. The CDR3 has 15 residues. The CDR3 bases are TGTGCCAGCTCACCACCGGGAGGGACTCAAGAGACCCAGTACTTC. Translated: CASSPPGGTQETQYF.

The chain couples TRBV7-9 to TRBJ1-2, with D perhaps TRBD1 (6 bases). V lost 3 bases, J lost 12 bases, and 14 bases lay in between. The CDR3 consists of 12 residues. Germline V CDR1 and CDR2: SEHNR, FQNEAQ (reference sequence). CDR3 coding DNA: TGTGCCAGCAGCTTGTCTGGGGGCCCCAACACCTTC. Protein product: CASSLSGGPNTF.

This clone occurred once. The chain is built from TRBV9 and TRBJ1-1; weak D call: TRBD1 (6 bases). Germline V gene sequence: CDR1 SGDLS, CDR2 YYNGEE. The CDR3 covers 21 residues. The V and J ends lost 0 bases and 1 base respectively, with 28 bases between them. This CDR3 is CASSVAISGGTQGGANTEAFF. As DNA, the CDR3 is TGTGCCAGCAGCGTAGCTATTTCGGGAGGAACACAGGGCGGGGCGAACACTGAAGCTTTCTTT. The whole variable domain, filled in from reference TRBV9 and TRBJ1-1, reads DSGVTQTPKHLITATGQRVTLRCSPRSGDLSVYWYQQSLDQGLQFLIQYYNGEERAKGNILERFSAQQFPDLHSELNLSSLELGDSALYFCASSVAISGGTQGGANTEAFFGQGTRLTVV.